This TCR beta chain was sequenced during a study of human T cells and chemical hapten exposure. MiXCR, applied by TCRdb to the RACE reads, yields one record per CDR3 protein. The table includes around 33,000 distinct CDR3 sequences, around 12% detected once. This sample's time point: pre-sensitization, week 0. The treatment: therapeutic diphenylcyclopropenone sensitization with weekly scalp DPC. Sequencing started from total RNA isolated from unfractionated whole blood. Every donor had alopecia and was 18 to 70 years old; all were suitable for DPC. This clonotype was detected ten times or more. There are 13 residues in the CDR3. Germline CDR1 reads SQVTM; CDR2 reads ANQGSEA. V was pared by 3 bases and J by 11 bases, with 19 bases between.

The J gene is TRBJ1-2, the V gene TRBV29-1; a weak D match, TRBD1 (6 bases). This TCR was sampled from a woman in her 40s with alopecia areata. Some clones in this sample may be carry-over from other donors' samples. The sample here was whole blood, taken in connection with sensitization to the hapten diphenylcyclopropenone (DPC). DNA of the CDR3: TGCAGCGTTGACGCGGACAGCGAGACAATATACACCTTC. Encoded protein: CSVDADSETIYTF.